The TCR beta chain described here comes from a study of patients and donors after allogeneic stem cell transplantation. In its sample, this clonotype was seen a few times. TCRdb re-derived calls from the RT-PCR reads in MiXCR, one entry per CDR3 protein. The sample consists of over 400,000 distinct CDR3 sequences, roughly 17% of them appearing once. The CDR3 covers 11 residues. Germline CDR1 is SEHNR and CDR2 is FQNEAQ (reference sequence). Trimming pared 5 bases from V and 9 bases from J, leaving 8 bases between. The TCR was taken from a human donor who was either an allogeneic HSCT recipient or a stem cell or donor lymphocyte infusion donor (not recorded which). It is not recorded whose cells these are; they may come from a transplant donor. Sequenced sample: blood, either unsorted or a sorted T cell fraction (not recorded which). The chain has TRBV7-9 and TRBJ2-4; unclear D gene. The CDR3 sequence: CASSTKGIQYF. The CDR3 nucleotides are TGTGCCAGCAGCACCAAGGGCATTCAGTACTTC.